These 18 T cell receptor beta chains were all obtained from the same sample, sequenced in a study of T cells in localized non-small cell lung cancer. Sequencing used immunoSEQ multiplex PCR; TCRdb keeps in-frame clones, though not all of them. The sample includes about 3,400 clones, around a fifth of them seen just once. Sequencing was performed on lung tumor tissue, taken before any cancer treatment. The receptor source for this set is a man aged 18-55 years with stage II lung adenocarcinoma.

The chain employs TRBV11-3 and TRBJ2-7; 8 bases are a match to TRBD2. Germline V gene lookup returns CDR1 SGHNT and CDR2 YENEEA. Trimming removed 3 bases from V and 3 bases from J; junction bases left unmatched: 7. The CDR3 extends over 15 amino acids. CDR3 DNA sequence: TGTGCCAGCAGCTTGGGGAGCGGGGGCAGCTACGAGCAGTACTTC. This translates into CASSLGSGGSYEQYF.

This clone occurred a few times. The CDR3 bases are TGTGCCAGCAGTTACCGAGCCGCGAGGTTAAGCAAGAACACTGAAGCTTTCTTT. Protein: CASSYRAARLSKNTEAFF. The chain recombines TRBV6-8 with TRBJ1-1; D unclear. The length of the CDR3 is 18 residues. The V end lost 2 bases, the J end lost 1 base, and 20 bases lay between the germline ends. The V gene's germline CDR1 is MNHGY and CDR2 SAAAGT.

This clone was seen only a few times. CDR3 bases: TGTGCCAGCAGCCGAGAGGACGGGGGGGCCGGCACAGATACGCAGTATTTT. This codes for CASSREDGGAGTDTQYF. The chain has TRBV6-8 and TRBJ2-3, with 8 nucleotides matching TRBD2. CDR1 MNHGY and CDR2 SAAAGT come from the germline V gene. The CDR3 loop spans 17 amino acids. With V trimmed by 6 bases and J by 1 base, 12 bases remained unmatched.

V and J are TRBV11-3 and TRBJ1-6, with 7 positions matching TRBD1. Germline trimming cut 2 bases from V and 7 bases from J; bases unmatched to any gene: 2. Germline CDR1 and CDR2: SGHNT and YENEEA. This CDR3 has 14 residues. The CDR3 here is CASSLLGGNSPLHF. The DNA for the CDR3 is TGTGCCAGCAGCTTATTAGGGGGCAATTCACCCCTCCACTTT.

The V call is TRBV6-8, the J call TRBJ2-1; 14 bases are a match to TRBD2. J lost 8 bases, V lost 5 bases, and 11 bases had no gene match. The CDR3 loop spans 17 amino acids. Germline CDR1 is MNHGY and CDR2 is SAAAGT. The CDR3 DNA reads TGTGCCAGCAGTACCCGACTAGCGGGGGGGAAGTCTCATGAGCAGTTCTTC. Translated, it gives CASSTRLAGGKSHEQFF.

This clone was recorded only once. The gene calls are TRBV30 and TRBJ1-5, with D tentatively TRBD1 (5 bases). The germline V and J ends were trimmed by 0 bases and 7 bases, with 10 bases remaining between them. CDR1 is GTSNPN, CDR2 SVGIG, per germline (reference sequence). The CDR3 sequence is 13 residues long. The chain's CDR3 is CAWSVKGSQPQHF. The CDR3 DNA is TGTGCCTGGAGTGTGAAGGGGTCCCAGCCCCAGCATTTT.

This clone rates as medium-sized. The chain recombines TRBV1 with TRBJ1-5. TRBV1 is shown as a pseudogene. The CDR3 covers 15 residues. CDR3 nucleotides: TGCGCCAGCAGCCAAGTTTGGGTCAACAATCAGCCCCAGCATTTT. It yields the protein CASSQVWVNNQPQHF.

The genes are TRBV22-1 and TRBJ2-5; the DNA was not used to check the table's D call, TRBD2. TRBV22-1 is recorded as a pseudogene. The CDR3 length is 14 residues. The CDR3 DNA reads TGTGCCAGCAGAGCTAGCGGGGGGGCAGAGACCCAGTACTTC. Its protein is CASRASGGAETQYF.

This chain joins TRBV5-1 and TRBJ1-2, with TRBD1 matching over 7 bases. The V and J ends lost 1 base and 8 bases, in that order; junction bases with no gene match: 11. Germline V CDR1 and CDR2: SGHRS, YFSETQ. CDR3 length: 15 residues. The CDR3 coding sequence is TGCGCCAGCAGCTTGTTGAGGACAGGCTACTTGGGCTACACCTTC. Amino acids: CASSLLRTGYLGYTF.

In its sample, this clone was seen a few times. The genes are TRBV18 and TRBJ1-1; 7 nucleotides line up with TRBD1. The CDR3 loop spans 13 amino acids. The V segment lost 6 bases and the J segment 7 bases; nucleotides outside the gene matches: 8. The germline gives CDR1 KGHSH, CDR2 LQKENI. DNA for the CDR3: TGTGCCAGCTCCCCTGACAGGGAGGGTGAAGCTTTCTTT. Its protein product is CASSPDREGEAFF.

The CDR3 DNA follows: TGTGCCTGGAGTCGGCCGGATAGGAGCTACAATGAGCAGTTCTTC. This encodes CAWSRPDRSYNEQFF. The genes are TRBV30 and TRBJ2-1; D ambiguous. Trimming stripped 2 bases from V and 3 bases from J, with 14 bases between. The CDR3 length is 15 residues. Per the germline V gene, CDR1 is GTSNPN and CDR2 is SVGIG (reference sequence). Based on the CDR3 plus reference TRBV30 and TRBJ2-1, the full variable domain is SQTIHQWPATLVQPVGSPLSLECTVEGTSNPNLYWYRQAAGRGLQLLFYSVGIGQISSEVPQNLSASRPQDRQFILSSKKLLLSDSGFYLCAWSRPDRSYNEQFFGPGTRLTVL.

This clone is termed medium-sized. The chain is built from TRBV11-3 and TRBJ2-3; 7 bases are a match to TRBD2. Trimming removed 1 base from V and 4 bases from J; junction bases left unmatched: 5. The CDR3 is 15 residues long. Germline V gene lookup returns CDR1 SGHNT and CDR2 YENEEA. Here the CDR3 DNA reads TGTGCCAGCAGCTTAGGGGCTACTAGCGCAGATACGCAGTATTTT. The encoded protein is CASSLGATSADTQYF.

The chain combines TRBV5-1 with TRBJ2-7; possibly TRBD2 for D (6 bases). CDR1 and CDR2 from the germline V gene are SGHRS and YFSETQ. The CDR3 is 14 amino acids. The V and J ends lost 0 bases and 0 bases respectively, with 7 bases between them. DNA for the CDR3: TGCGCCAGCAGCTTGGGAGCGGGCTCCTACGAGCAGTACTTC. This gives the protein CASSLGAGSYEQYF.

This clone occurred a few times. V gene TRBV11-3 combines with J gene TRBJ2-7; possibly TRBD2 for D (5 bases). In germline, CDR1 is SGHNT, CDR2 YENEEA. There are 16 residues in the CDR3. V shed 3 bases and J shed 6 bases, with 21 bases lying between them. CDR3 sequence: CASSFGGSNPRVEQYF. The CDR3 nucleotides are TGTGCCAGCAGCTTTGGCGGGTCCAATCCGCGCGTCGAGCAGTACTTC.

By sample share, this clone is medium-sized. The rearrangement links TRBV6-8 to TRBJ1-1, with unresolved D. This CDR3 has 15 amino acids. CDR1 is MNHGY and CDR2 is SAAAGT in the germline V gene. V was clipped by 0 bases and J by 0 bases, with 8 bases between them. CDR3 nucleotide sequence: TGTGCCAGCAGTTACTCGCACATTATGAACACTGAAGCTTTCTTT. Translation: CASSYSHIMNTEAFF.

This clone was seen a handful of times. V is TRBV6-7 and J is TRBJ2-3; TRBD2 agrees at 9 bases. TRBV6-7 qualifies as an ORF whose function is uncertain. Germline trimming cut 3 bases from V and 4 bases from J; bases unmatched to any gene: 14. The CDR3 runs to 18 residues. CDR3 in DNA: TGTGCCAGCAGTTATCAGAGCTCAATTAGCGGGGGAGCAGATACGCAGTATTTT. This gives the protein CASSYQSSISGGADTQYF.

This clone was observed a few times. The gene calls are TRBV6-8 and TRBJ1-5, with no clear D. The CDR3 loop spans 12 amino acids. V was trimmed by 7 bases and J by 4 bases, leaving 8 bases between them. The germline gives CDR1 MNHGY, CDR2 SAAAGT. The CDR3 DNA reads as TGTGCCAGCAACACTGGGAATCAGCCCCAGCATTTT. Translating gives CASNTGNQPQHF.

The chain links TRBV14 to TRBJ2-6; 10 nucleotides align to TRBD1. Germline V lookup: CDR1 SGHDN, CDR2 FVKESK. The CDR3 contains 15 residues. Trimming at V came to 3 bases and at J to 5 bases, leaving 1 base not matched to a gene. The DNA for the CDR3 is TGTGCCAGCAGCCAGGGACAGGGGTGGGCCAACGTCCTGACTTTC. Its translation is CASSQGQGWANVLTF.